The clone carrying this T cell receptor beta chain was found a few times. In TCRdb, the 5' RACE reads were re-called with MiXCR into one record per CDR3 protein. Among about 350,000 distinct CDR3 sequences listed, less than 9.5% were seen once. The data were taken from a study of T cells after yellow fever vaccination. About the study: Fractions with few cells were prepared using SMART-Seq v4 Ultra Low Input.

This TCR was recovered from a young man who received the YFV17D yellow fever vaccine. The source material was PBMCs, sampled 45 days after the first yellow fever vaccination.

The CDR3 protein is CASSQILAGGPNEQFF. DNA for the CDR3: TGTGCCAGCAGCCAGATCCTAGCGGGGGGGCCCAATGAGCAGTTCTTC. V usage is TRBV3-1 and J usage is TRBJ2-1; TRBD2 aligns across 12 bases. Germline CDR1 is LGHDT and CDR2 is YNNKEL (reference sequence). Trimming at V came to 3 bases and at J to 6 bases, leaving 6 bases not matched to a gene. The CDR3 covers 16 residues.